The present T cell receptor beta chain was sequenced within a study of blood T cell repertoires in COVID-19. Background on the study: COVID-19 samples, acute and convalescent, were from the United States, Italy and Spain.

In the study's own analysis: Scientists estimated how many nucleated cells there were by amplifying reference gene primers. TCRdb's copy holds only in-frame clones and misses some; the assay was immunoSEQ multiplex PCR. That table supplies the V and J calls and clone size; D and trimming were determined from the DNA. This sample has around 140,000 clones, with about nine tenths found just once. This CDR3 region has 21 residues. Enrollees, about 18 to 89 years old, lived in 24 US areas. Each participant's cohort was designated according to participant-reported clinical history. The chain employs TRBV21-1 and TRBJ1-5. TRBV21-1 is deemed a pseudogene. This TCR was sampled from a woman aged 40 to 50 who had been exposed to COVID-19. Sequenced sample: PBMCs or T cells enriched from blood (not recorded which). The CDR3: CASSLPSPGGTVEYSNQPQHF. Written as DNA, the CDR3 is TGTGCCAGCAGCTTACCGAGCCCTGGCGGGACGGTCGAATATAGCAATCAGCCCCAGCATTTT.